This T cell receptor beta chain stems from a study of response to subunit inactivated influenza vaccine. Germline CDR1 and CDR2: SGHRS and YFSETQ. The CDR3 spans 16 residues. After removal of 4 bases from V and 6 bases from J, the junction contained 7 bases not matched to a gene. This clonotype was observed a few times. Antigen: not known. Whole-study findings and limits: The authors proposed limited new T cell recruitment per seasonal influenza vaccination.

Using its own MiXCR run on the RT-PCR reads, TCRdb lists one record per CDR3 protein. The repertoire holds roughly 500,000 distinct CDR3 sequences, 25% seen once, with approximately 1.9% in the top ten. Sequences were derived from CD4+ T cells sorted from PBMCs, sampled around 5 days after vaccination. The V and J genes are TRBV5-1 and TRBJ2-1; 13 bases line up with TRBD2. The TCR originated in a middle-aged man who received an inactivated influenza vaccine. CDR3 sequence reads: CASSNPGLAGSNEQFF. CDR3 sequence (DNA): TGCGCCAGCAGCAACCCGGGACTAGCGGGGTCCAATGAGCAGTTCTTC. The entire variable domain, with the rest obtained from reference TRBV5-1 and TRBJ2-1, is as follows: KAGVTQTPRYLIKTRGQQVTLSCSPISGHRSVSWYQQTPGQGLQFLFEYFSETQRNKGNFPGRFSGRQFSNSRSEMNVSTLELGDSALYLCASSNPGLAGSNEQFFGPGTRLTVL.